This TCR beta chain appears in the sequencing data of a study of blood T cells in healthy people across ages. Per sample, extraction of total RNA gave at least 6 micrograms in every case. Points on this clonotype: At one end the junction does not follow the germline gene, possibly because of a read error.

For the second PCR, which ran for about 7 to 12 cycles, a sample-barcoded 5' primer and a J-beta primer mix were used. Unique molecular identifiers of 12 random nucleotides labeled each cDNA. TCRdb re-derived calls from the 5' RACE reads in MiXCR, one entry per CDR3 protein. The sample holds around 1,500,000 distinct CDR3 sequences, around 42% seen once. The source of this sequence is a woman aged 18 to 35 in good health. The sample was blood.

This chain's CDR3 is CTSSPSVNQPQHF. The DNA for the CDR3 is TGTACCAGCAGCCCCTCGGTTAATCAGCCCCAGCATTTT. The rearrangement links TRBV12-3 or TRBV12-4 to TRBJ1-5; D not certain. The CDR3 extends over 13 amino acids.